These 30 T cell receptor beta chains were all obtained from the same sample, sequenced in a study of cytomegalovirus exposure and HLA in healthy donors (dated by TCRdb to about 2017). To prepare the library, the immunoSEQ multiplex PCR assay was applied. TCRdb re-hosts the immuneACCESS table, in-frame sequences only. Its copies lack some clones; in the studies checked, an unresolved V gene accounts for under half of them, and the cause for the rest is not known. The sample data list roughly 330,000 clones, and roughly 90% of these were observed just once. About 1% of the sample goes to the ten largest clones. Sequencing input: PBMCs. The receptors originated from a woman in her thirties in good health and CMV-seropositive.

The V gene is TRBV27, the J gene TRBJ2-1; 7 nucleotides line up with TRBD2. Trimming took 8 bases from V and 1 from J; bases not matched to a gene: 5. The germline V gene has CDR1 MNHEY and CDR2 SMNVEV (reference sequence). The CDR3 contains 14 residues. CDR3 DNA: TGTGCCAGCGGAACTAGCGCATCCTACAATGAGCAGTTCTTC. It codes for CASGTSASYNEQFF.

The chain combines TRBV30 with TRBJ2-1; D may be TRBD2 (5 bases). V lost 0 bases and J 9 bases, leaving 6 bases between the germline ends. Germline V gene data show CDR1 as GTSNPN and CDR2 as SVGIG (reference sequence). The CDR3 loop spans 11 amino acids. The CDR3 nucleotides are TGTGCCTGGAGTGTACTAGGTGAGCAGTTCTTC. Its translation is CAWSVLGEQFF. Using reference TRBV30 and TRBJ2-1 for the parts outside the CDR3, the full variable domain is SQTIHQWPATLVQPVGSPLSLECTVEGTSNPNLYWYRQAAGRGLQLLFYSVGIGQISSEVPQNLSASRPQDRQFILSSKKLLLSDSGFYLCAWSVLGEQFFGPGTRLTVL.

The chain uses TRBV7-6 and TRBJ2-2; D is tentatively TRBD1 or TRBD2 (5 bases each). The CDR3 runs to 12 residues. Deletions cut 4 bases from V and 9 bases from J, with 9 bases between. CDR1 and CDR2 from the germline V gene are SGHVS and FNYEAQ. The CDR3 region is CASSSEGRELFF. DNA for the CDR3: TGTGCCAGCAGCTCAGAGGGGCGGGAGCTGTTTTTT. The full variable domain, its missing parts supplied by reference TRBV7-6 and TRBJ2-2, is GAGVSQSPRYKVTKRGQDVALRCDPISGHVSLYWYRQALGQGPEFLTYFNYEAQQDKSGLPNDRFSAERPEGSISTLTIQRTEQRDSAMYRCASSSEGRELFFGEGSRLTVL.

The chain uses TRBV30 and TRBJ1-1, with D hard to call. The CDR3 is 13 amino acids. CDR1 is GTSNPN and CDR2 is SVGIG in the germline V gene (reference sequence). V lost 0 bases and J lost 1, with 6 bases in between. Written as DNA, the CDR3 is TGTGCCTGGAGTGTAATACAGAACACTGAAGCTTTCTTT. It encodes CAWSVIQNTEAFF.

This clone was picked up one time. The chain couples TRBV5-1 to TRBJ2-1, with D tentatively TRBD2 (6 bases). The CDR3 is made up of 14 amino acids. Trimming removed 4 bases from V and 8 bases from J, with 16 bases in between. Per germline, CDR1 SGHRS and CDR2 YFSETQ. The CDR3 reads CASSGWGLGDEQFF. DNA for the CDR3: TGCGCCAGCAGCGGGTGGGGACTGGGCGATGAGCAGTTCTTC.

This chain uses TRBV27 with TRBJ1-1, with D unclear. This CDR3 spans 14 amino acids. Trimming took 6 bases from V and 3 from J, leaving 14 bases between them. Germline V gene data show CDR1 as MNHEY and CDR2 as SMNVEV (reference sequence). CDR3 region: CASSSTLGDTEAFF. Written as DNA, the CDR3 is TGTGCCAGCAGCTCCACTCTCGGCGACACTGAAGCTTTCTTT.

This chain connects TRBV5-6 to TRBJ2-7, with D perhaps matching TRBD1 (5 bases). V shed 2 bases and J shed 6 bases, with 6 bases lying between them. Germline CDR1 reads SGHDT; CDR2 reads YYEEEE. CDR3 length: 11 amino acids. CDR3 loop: CASSFGAEQYF. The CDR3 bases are TGTGCCAGCAGCTTTGGGGCCGAGCAGTACTTC.

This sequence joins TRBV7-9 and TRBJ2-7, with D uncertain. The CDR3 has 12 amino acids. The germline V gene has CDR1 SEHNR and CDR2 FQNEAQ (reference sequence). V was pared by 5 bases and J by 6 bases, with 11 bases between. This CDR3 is CASSLTVSEQYF. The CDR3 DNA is TGTGCCAGCAGCCTAACAGTTAGCGAGCAGTACTTC. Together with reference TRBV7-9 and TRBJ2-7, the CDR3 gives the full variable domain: DTGVSQNPRHKITKRGQNVTFRCDPISEHNRLYWYRQTLGQGPEFLTYFQNEAQLEKSRLLSDRFSAERPKGSFSTLEIQRTEQGDSAMYLCASSLTVSEQYFGPGTRLTVT.

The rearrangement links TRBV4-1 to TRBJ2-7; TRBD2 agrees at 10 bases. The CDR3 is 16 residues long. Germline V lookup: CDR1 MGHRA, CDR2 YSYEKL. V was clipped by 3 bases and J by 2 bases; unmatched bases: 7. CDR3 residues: CASSQHGTSDAYEQYF. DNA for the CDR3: TGCGCCAGCAGCCAGCATGGGACTAGCGACGCCTACGAGCAGTACTTC.

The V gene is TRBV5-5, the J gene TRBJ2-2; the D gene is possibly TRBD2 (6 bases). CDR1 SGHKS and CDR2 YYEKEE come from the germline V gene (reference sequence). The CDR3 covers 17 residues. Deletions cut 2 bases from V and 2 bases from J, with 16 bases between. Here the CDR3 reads CASSFRAGRDNTGELFF. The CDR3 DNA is TGTGCCAGCAGCTTCAGGGCTGGGCGGGATAACACCGGGGAGCTGTTTTTT. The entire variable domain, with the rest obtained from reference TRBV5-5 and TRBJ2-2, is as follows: DAGVTQSPTHLIKTRGQQVTLRCSPISGHKSVSWYQQVLGQGPQFIFQYYEKEERGRGNFPDRFSARQFPNYSSELNVNALLLGDSALYLCASSFRAGRDNTGELFFGEGSRLTVL.

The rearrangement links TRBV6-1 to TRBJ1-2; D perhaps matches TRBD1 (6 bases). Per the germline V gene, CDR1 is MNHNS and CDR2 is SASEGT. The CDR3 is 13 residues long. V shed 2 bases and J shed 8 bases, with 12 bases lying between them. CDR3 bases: TGTGCCAGCAGTGAACAAGGGACATTGGGCTACACCTTC. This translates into CASSEQGTLGYTF.

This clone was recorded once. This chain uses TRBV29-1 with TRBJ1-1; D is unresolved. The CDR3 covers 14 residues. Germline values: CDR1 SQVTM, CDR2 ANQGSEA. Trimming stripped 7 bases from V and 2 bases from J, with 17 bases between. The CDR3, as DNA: TGCAGCGGACAAGCAGGACGTACTAACACTGAAGCTTTCTTT. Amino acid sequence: CSGQAGRTNTEAFF.

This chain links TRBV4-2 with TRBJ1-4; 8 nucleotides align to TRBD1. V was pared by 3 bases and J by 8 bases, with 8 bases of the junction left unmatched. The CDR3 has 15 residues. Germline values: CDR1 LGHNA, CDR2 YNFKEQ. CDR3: CASSQEGQAQEKLFF. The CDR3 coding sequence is TGTGCCAGCAGCCAGGAGGGACAGGCGCAGGAAAAACTGTTTTTT.

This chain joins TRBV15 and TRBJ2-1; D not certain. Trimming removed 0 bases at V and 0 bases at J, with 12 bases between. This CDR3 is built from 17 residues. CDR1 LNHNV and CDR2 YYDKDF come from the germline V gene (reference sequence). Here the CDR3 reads CATSRDSRTSSYNEQFF. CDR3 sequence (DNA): TGTGCCACCAGCAGAGATTCTCGGACGAGCTCCTACAATGAGCAGTTCTTC.

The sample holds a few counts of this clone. This CDR3 reads CASSMGASPLHF. CDR3 DNA sequence: TGTGCCAGTAGTATGGGAGCATCACCCCTCCACTTT. This chain uses TRBV19 with TRBJ1-6; D gene ambiguous. Between the trimmed V and J ends, which lost 3 bases and 10 bases, there was a span of 7 bases. The germline CDR1 and CDR2 sequences are LNHDA and SQIVND (reference sequence). The CDR3 has 12 residues.

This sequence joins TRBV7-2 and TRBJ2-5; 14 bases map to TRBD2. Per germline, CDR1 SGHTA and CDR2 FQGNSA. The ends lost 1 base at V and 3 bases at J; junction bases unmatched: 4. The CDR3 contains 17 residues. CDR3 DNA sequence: TGTGCCAGCAGCTTAGGGGGACTAGCGGGGGCGAAAGAGACCCAGTACTTC. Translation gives CASSLGGLAGAKETQYF.

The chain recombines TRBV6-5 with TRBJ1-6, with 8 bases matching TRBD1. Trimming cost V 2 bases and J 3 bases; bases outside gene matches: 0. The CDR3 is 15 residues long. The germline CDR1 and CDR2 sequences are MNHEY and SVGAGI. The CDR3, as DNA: TGTGCCAGCAGTTACGGGACAGGCTATAATTCACCCCTCCACTTT. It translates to CASSYGTGYNSPLHF.

CDR3 protein: CASSETGGPVGNEQFF. Written as DNA, the CDR3 is TGTGCCAGCAGCGAAACGGGGGGGCCCGTCGGCAATGAGCAGTTCTTC. The chain is built from TRBV9 and TRBJ2-1; 8 bases align to TRBD2. V was pared by 3 bases and J by 6 bases, with 11 bases of the junction left unmatched. Germline CDR1 is SGDLS and CDR2 is YYNGEE. The CDR3 is 16 residues long.

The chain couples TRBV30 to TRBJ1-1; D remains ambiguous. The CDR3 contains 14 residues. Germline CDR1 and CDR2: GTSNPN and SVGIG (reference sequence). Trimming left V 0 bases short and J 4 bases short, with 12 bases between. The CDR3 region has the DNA TGTGCCTGGAGTGTGATCCACGGGGTCACTGAAGCTTTCTTT. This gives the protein CAWSVIHGVTEAFF.

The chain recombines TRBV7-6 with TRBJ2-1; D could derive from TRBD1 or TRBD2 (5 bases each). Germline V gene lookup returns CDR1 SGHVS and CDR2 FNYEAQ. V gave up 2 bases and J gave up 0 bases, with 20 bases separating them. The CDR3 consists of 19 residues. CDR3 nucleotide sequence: TGTGCCAGCAGCTTAATGGCGGGTGGAGCGAGGGGCTCCTACAATGAGCAGTTCTTC. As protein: CASSLMAGGARGSYNEQFF.

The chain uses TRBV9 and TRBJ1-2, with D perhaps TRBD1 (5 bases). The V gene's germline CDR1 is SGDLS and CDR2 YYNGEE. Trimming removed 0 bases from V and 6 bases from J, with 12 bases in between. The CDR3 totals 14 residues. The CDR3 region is CASSVGGRVDGYTF. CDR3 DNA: TGTGCCAGCAGCGTAGGTGGCAGGGTGGATGGCTACACCTTC.

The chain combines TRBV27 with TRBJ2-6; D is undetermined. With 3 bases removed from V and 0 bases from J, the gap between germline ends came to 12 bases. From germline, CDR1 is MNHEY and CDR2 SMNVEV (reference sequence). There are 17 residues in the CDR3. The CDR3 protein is CASSLLGIASGANVLTF. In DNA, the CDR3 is TGTGCCAGCAGTTTGCTCGGAATTGCCTCTGGGGCCAACGTCCTGACTTTC.

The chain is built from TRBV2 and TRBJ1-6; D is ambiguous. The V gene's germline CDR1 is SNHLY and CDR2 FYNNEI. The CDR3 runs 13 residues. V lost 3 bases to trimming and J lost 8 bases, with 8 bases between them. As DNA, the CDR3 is TGTGCCAGCAGTGAGCTCGGCCATTCACCCCTCCACTTT. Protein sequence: CASSELGHSPLHF.

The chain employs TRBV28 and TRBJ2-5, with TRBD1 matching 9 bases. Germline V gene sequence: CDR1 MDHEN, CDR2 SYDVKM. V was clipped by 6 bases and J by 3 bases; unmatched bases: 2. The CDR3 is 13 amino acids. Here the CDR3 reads CASRTGGEETQYF. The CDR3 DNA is TGTGCCAGCAGGACAGGGGGGGAAGAGACCCAGTACTTC.

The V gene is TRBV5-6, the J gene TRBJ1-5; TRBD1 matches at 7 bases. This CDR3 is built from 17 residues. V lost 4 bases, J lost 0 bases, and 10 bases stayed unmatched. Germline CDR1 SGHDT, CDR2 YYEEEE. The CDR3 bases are TGTGCCAGCAGCCCCGGACAGGACCTTTATAGCAATCAGCCCCAGCATTTT. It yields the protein CASSPGQDLYSNQPQHF.

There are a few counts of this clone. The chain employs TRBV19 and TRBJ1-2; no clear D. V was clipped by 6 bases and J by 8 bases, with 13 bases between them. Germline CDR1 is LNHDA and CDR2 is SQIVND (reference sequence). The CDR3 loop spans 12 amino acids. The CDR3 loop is CASSLLGVGYTF. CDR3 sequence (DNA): TGTGCCAGTAGCCTACTGGGTGTGGGCTACACCTTC.

The CDR3 DNA sequence: TGTGCCTGGTTTCCGGGGCTCAAGTTGGAAGCTTTCTTT. It encodes CAWFPGLKLEAFF. The gene calls are TRBV30 and TRBJ1-1, with D maybe TRBD1 (5 bases). The CDR3 has 13 amino acids. V was cut by 5 bases and J by 8 bases, with 18 bases left in between. Germline V CDR1 and CDR2: GTSNPN, SVGIG (reference sequence).

DNA of the CDR3: TGCGCCAGCAGCCCTGGGAAGGATCAGCCCCAGCATTTT. Translating gives CASSPGKDQPQHF. The chain uses TRBV5-1 and TRBJ1-5; D is undetermined. The germline V and J ends were trimmed by 4 bases and 5 bases, with 10 bases remaining between them. The CDR3 length is 13 residues. CDR1 is SGHRS and CDR2 is YFSETQ in the germline V gene.

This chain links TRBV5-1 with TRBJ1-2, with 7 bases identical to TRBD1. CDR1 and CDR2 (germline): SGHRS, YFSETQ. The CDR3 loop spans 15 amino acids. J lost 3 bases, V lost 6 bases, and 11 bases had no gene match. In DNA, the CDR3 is TGCGCCAGCAATCAAGCCGGGACAGCCGACTATGGCTACACCTTC. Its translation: CASNQAGTADYGYTF.

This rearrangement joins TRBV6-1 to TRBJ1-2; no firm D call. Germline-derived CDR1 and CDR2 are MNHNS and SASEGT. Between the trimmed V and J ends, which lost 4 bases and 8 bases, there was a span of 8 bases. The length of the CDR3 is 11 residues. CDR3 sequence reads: CASSVRSGYTF. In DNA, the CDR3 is TGTGCCAGCAGTGTCCGGAGCGGCTACACCTTC.